This TCR beta chain derives from a study of blood T cells in healthy people across ages. Whole-study context: Template switching recovered approximately one barcoded beta molecule for every two T cells.

Every donor provided roughly 10 milliliters of peripheral blood. A second PCR, run for about 6 to 12 cycles, used a sample-barcoded 5' primer plus a J-beta primer mix. A template-switch adaptor containing 12 random nucleotides labeled each cDNA molecule. TCRdb passed the 5' RACE reads through MiXCR, listing each CDR3 protein once. This sample has 950,000 to 1,200,000 distinct CDR3 sequences, with roughly two fifths found just once. Germline CDR1 and CDR2: MNHEY and SVGAGI. The CDR3 spans 14 residues. V was clipped by 7 bases and J by 6 bases, with 17 bases between them. V is TRBV6-5 and J is TRBJ2-3; D possibly corresponds to TRBD2 (6 bases). The sample taken for sequencing was blood. This receptor was obtained from a man between 18 and 29 years old in good health. CDR3 loop: CASTGWGVGDTQYF. The CDR3 bases are TGTGCCAGCACGGGGTGGGGGGTCGGGGATACGCAGTATTTT.